Sequencing of this T cell receptor (beta chain) was carried out in a study of blood T cell repertoires in COVID-19. Background on the study: PBMCs, B-cell-depleted T cells, or T cells were the source of the cDNA or gDNA that made up the material.

The CDR3 sequence is 17 residues long. The V and J ends lost 5 bases and 8 bases respectively, with 25 bases between them. Germline CDR1 is SEHNR and CDR2 is FQNEAQ (reference sequence). The repertoire was sequenced with immunoSEQ multiplex PCR; TCRdb's copy has only in-frame clones and lacks some. The sample contains some 140,000 clones, about 90% of which appear only once. This receptor was identified in a man aged 50 or older with acute or convalescent COVID-19. Sequences were obtained from peripheral blood. V usage is TRBV7-9 and J usage is TRBJ2-1, with TRBD1 as a possible D gene (6 bases). The CDR3 here is CASSPTAGREGGYEQFF. The CDR3 DNA follows: TGTGCCAGCAGCCCGACGGCGGGTAGGGAAGGGGGATATGAGCAGTTCTTC.